The sequence of this T cell receptor (beta chain) was determined in a study of cytomegalovirus exposure and HLA in healthy donors. The V gene end was trimmed by 3 bases and the J gene end by 3 bases; junction bases not matched to a gene: 6. The CDR3 extends over 15 amino acids. Germline lookup yields CDR1 WSHSY and CDR2 SAAADI. This clone was detected only a few times. In the PCR, 60 Vbeta and 13 Jbeta primers were used. The protocol was immunoSEQ multiplex PCR, while the TCRdb copy is restricted to in-frame clones and leaves out a portion. The sample records fewer than 60,000 clones, roughly three fifths being singletons.

Sequences were obtained from PBMCs. The chain joins TRBV10-2 to TRBJ2-5; 8 bases map to TRBD2. The origin of this receptor is a human donor in good health. CDR3 bases: TGCGCCAGCAGTGATGGGACTAGGATGAAAGAGACCCAGTACTTC. It encodes CASSDGTRMKETQYF.